This T cell receptor beta chain comes out of a study of T cell responses to AZD1222 COVID-19 vaccine. Study at large: It was second doses at about 4 or about 12 weeks that were pooled. The study, taken as a whole, reports: Once two AZD1222 doses were given, Spike-specific TCR breadth and depth went up. Regions 160-218 and 743-854 held dominance among vaccine-associated CD4 TCRs, which spanned spike. The reported proportion of spike-specific TCRs targeting unmutated variant regions was nearly half.

About this clone itself: Its specificity is unknown.

Sequenced by immunoSEQ multiplex PCR; TCRdb stores in-frame clones only, minus some. The sample has 150,000 or so clones; approximately 90% are singletons. The length of the CDR3 is 14 residues. Germline V gene sequence: CDR1 MDHEN, CDR2 SYDVKM. V dropped 5 bases and J dropped 3; count of bases not matched to a gene: 4. The chain joins TRBV28 to TRBJ1-5, with 7 bases lining up with TRBD1. The sequence derives from an adult in good health. Sample: peripheral blood, taken on day 0 of AZD1222 vaccination. CDR3 region: CASSGGTANQPQHF. CDR3 DNA sequence: TGTGCCAGCAGTGGGGGGACAGCCAATCAGCCCCAGCATTTT.